These T cell receptor beta chains were read from a single sample in a study of CD8 T cells in Susac syndrome. Via MiXCR, TCRdb re-called the immunoSEQ multiplex PCR reads, giving one row per CDR3 protein. The sample has about 180,000 distinct CDR3 sequences, roughly 94% seen once. Sequencing was done on a sample of CD4+ T cells from PBMCs. The receptor set was obtained from a human donor with Susac syndrome. Each CDR3 is given with its conserved first and last residue. Size is stated for part of the rows, as once, few or many counts, or as a class when the clone is expanded.

abundance: NA
v_gene: TRBV27
j_gene: TRBJ2-1
CDR3aa: CASRAHGRGVNNEQFF

abundance: few
v_gene: TRBV30
j_gene: TRBJ2-7
CDR3aa: CAWSVGPGIATGQYF

abundance: NA
v_gene: TRBV2
j_gene: TRBJ2-4
CDR3aa: CASGTRRMDIQYF

abundance: NA
v_gene: TRBV6-2/TRBV6-3
j_gene: TRBJ2-1
CDR3aa: CASSSPGRRGNEQFF

abundance: NA
v_gene: TRBV5-1
j_gene: TRBJ1-5
CDR3aa: CASRPTGGQPQHF

abundance: NA
v_gene: TRBV11-2
j_gene: TRBJ2-1
CDR3aa: CASSPLAVNNEQFF

abundance: once
v_gene: TRBV7-9
j_gene: TRBJ1-1
CDR3aa: CASVWGPGEEAFF

abundance: NA
v_gene: TRBV20-1
j_gene: TRBJ2-5
CDR3aa: CSAPPSGRGRETQYF

abundance: NA
v_gene: TRBV27
j_gene: TRBJ1-6
CDR3aa: CASSFGAAYNSPLHF

abundance: NA
v_gene: TRBV12-3/TRBV12-4
j_gene: TRBJ2-1
CDR3aa: CASSPHTGLAHEQFF

abundance: NA
v_gene: TRBV27
j_gene: TRBJ1-2
CDR3aa: CASSPIPGLSYGYTF

abundance: NA
v_gene: TRBV6-2/TRBV6-3
j_gene: TRBJ2-1
CDR3aa: CASMEGGGNEQFF

abundance: NA
v_gene: TRBV12-3/TRBV12-4
j_gene: TRBJ1-5
CDR3aa: CASSLGHNNQPQHF